The sequence of this T cell receptor (beta chain) was determined in a study of T cell changes during pregnancy in multiple sclerosis (dated by TCRdb to the late 2010s). The study in broad terms: The study looked at changes in the T cell repertoire across pregnancy in women with multiple sclerosis.

The library was built by means of the immunoSEQ multiplex PCR assay. What TCRdb holds here is the immuneACCESS table cut down to in-frame rearrangements. Part of the clones is not present; checked against another copy, under half of the missing clones reflect an unresolved V gene, and the others are unexplained. The sample has 70,000 to 95,000 clones on record, 93% of them singletons. Clones ranked in the top ten supply roughly 2.5% of the sample. From cysteine to phenylalanine, the CDR3 is 16 amino acids long. Only the CDR3 region is kept as DNA, spanning 48 bases read in frame from base 1. CDR1 and CDR2, looked up from the germline V gene (reference sequence), are LNHNV and YYDKDF. Here V drops 3 bases and J drops 4 bases, and the junction holds 10 bases not matched to any gene. About this clone: Its antigen is currently not known. No much larger clone exists at a distance of one base, and base qualities are not known.

The sequencing used peripheral blood, collected in the second trimester of pregnancy. This receptor was taken from a female donor with multiple sclerosis, enrolled in a pregnancy study. The V gene is TRBV15 and the J gene is TRBJ2-7; 9 bases in the middle match TRBD1. In nucleotides, the sequence is TGTGCCACCAGCAGTGCATACCGGACAGGGGAATACGAGCAGTACTTC. It translates to CATSSAYRTGEYEQYF.